This passage covers 4 T cell receptor beta chains from one sample sequenced in a study of molecular identifiers for immune sequencing clone quantification (dated by TCRdb to 2016 to 2019). Libraries came from PCR. Reads for this sample came from a NextSeq 500. In TCRdb, the public reads were trimmed at Q25 with fastp and aligned with MiXCR, with productive beta chains retained. Each CDR3 protein appears once, grouped with its most common genes and DNA. A total of around 460,000 distinct CDR3 sequences appear in this sample, roughly 26% of them only once. The ten largest clonotypes hold 0.76% of the sample. Sequencing was carried out using naive CD8+ T cells from blood, with Jurkat cell RNA spiked in. The cell subset or site label on this specimen signifies: FACS-sorted CD8+CD4-CCR7+CD45RA+ naive T cells. All receptors come from a human donor in good health. Some libraries in this study had Jurkat cell RNA spiked in.

About this clonotype: This could be a read error, since a much larger clone is one nucleotide away. The chain couples TRBV7-2 to TRBJ2-5; TRBD2 matches 8 bases. J lost 4 bases, V lost 4 bases, and 5 bases had no gene match. CDR1 is SGHTA and CDR2 is FQGNSA in the germline V gene. CDR3 length: 14 residues. The CDR3 DNA follows: TGTGCCAGCAGCTCCGGGACTAGAGGAGAGACCCAGTACTTC. As protein: CASSSGTRGETQYF.

The chain recombines TRBV7-9 with TRBJ2-1; weak D call: TRBD1 (5 bases). CDR1 and CDR2 from the germline V gene are SEHNR and FQNEAQ (reference sequence). With 3 bases removed from V and 5 bases from J, the gap between germline ends came to 14 bases. There are 15 residues in the CDR3. As DNA, the CDR3 is TGTGCCAGCAGCTTTCTCCTCGACAGCAACAATGAGCAGTTCTTC. Amino acids: CASSFLLDSNNEQFF.

V usage is TRBV5-1 and J usage is TRBJ2-4; TRBD1 is a possible D gene (6 bases). The germline V gene encodes CDR1 SGHRS and CDR2 YFSETQ. The CDR3 extends over 17 amino acids. The V gene lost 3 bases and the J gene lost 0 bases, with 16 bases spanning the gap. This chain's CDR3 is CASSSFGGGIAKNIQYF. CDR3 coding DNA: TGCGCCAGCAGCTCGTTCGGTGGGGGCATAGCCAAAAACATTCAGTACTTC.

This clonotype was recorded many times. The chain couples TRBV6-6 to TRBJ2-7; D is possibly TRBD1 (6 bases). V was trimmed by 6 bases and J by 4 bases, leaving 13 bases between them. The CDR3 extends over 13 amino acids. Germline values: CDR1 MNHNY, CDR2 SVGAGI (reference sequence). The CDR3 loop reads CASSQSQGYEQYF. The DNA of the CDR3 is TGTGCCAGCAGCCAATCACAGGGATACGAGCAGTACTTC.